This T cell receptor (beta chain) is from a study of OX40 agonist ivuxolimab in advanced cancers. Regarding the study as a whole: At 0.1 to 3.0 mg/kg, CD4+ and CD8+ blood T cells expanded clonally by week 6. In the 0.1-3.0 mg/kg groups, partial responders showed among the lowest expansion.

Worth noting for this clone: Its antigen is unidentified.

The CDR3 is 14 amino acids. CDR1 WSHSY and CDR2 SAAADI come from the germline V gene. V shed 5 bases and J 6 bases; nucleotides not matched to a gene: 9. Repertoires were generated with immunoSEQ multiplex PCR, while TCRdb's copy carries only in-frame clones and drops some. The top ten clones hold around a fifth of a sample with about 40,000 clones, about 86% of them seen once. This TCR was sampled from an adult with an advanced solid tumor such as melanoma, head and neck, liver or kidney cancer. The starting material was CD4+ or CD8+ T cells sorted from blood, obtained in a trial of the OX40 agonist ivuxolimab. The rearrangement joins TRBV10-2 to TRBJ1-2; 7 positions match TRBD1. The CDR3 here is CASSLNRGGNGYTF. The CDR3 DNA sequence: TGCGCCAGCAGTCTAAACAGGGGCGGTAATGGCTACACCTTC.